This T cell receptor beta chain was captured in a study of human T cells and chemical hapten exposure. Study-wide background: Weekly diphenylcyclopropenone doses were given to patients' scalps across the roughly 25-week study.

The time point: patch test 3, about 24 weeks after DPC sensitization. Treatment in this sample: therapeutic diphenylcyclopropenone sensitization with weekly scalp DPC. Before extraction, the whole blood was not fractionated, and total RNA was taken from it. In TCRdb, the RACE reads were re-called with MiXCR into one record per CDR3 protein. The repertoire has roughly 69,000 distinct CDR3 sequences, around 10% of them found once; the top ten carry around 2.1%. The V end lost 4 bases, the J end lost 3 bases, and 10 bases lay between the germline ends. Germline lookup yields CDR1 DFQATT and CDR2 SNEGSKA (reference sequence). This CDR3 comprises 12 residues. Overall study results and limits: Those TCRs sitting above 1 in 1000 frequency stayed the same with DPC sensitization.

This clonotype was observed a few times. Antigen unknown. The rearrangement joins TRBV20-1 to TRBJ2-7, with D possibly TRBD2 on 6 matching bases. The input for sequencing was whole blood, taken in connection with sensitization to the hapten diphenylcyclopropenone (DPC). The TCR originated in a woman aged 25 to 39 with alopecia areata. Some clones in this sample may be carry-over from other donors' samples. The DNA for the CDR3 is TGCAGTGCTACCGGCGGGAACTACGAGCAGTACTTC. Amino acids: CSATGGNYEQYF.